These 15 T cell receptor beta chains share one sample of origin, sequenced in a study of patients and donors after allogeneic stem cell transplantation. TCRdb passed the RT-PCR reads through MiXCR, listing each CDR3 protein once. This table has 90,000 to 130,000 distinct CDR3 sequences, around 36% appearing once. The sequenced sample was blood, either unsorted or a sorted T cell fraction (not recorded which). These TCRs come from a human donor who was either an allogeneic HSCT recipient or a stem cell or donor lymphocyte infusion donor (not recorded which). It is not recorded whose cells these are; they may come from a transplant donor.

Note on this clonotype: No conserved phenylalanine or tryptophan ends this CDR3, so it is likely a read error. The rearrangement links TRBV5-5 to TRBJ1-5; tentatively, D is TRBD1 (6 bases). The CDR3 is 16 amino acids. CDR1 and CDR2 from the germline V gene are SGHKS and YYEKEE (reference sequence). V lost 1 base to trimming and J lost 5 bases, with 16 bases between them. The CDR3 is CASSLFQGSNYQPQHL. DNA for the CDR3: TGTGCCAGCAGCTTGTTTCAGGGGTCCAACTATCAGCCCCAGCATCTT.

The chain combines TRBV29-1 with TRBJ2-5; TRBD1 is a possible D gene (6 bases). The CDR3 sequence is 12 residues long. V lost 4 bases to trimming and J lost 3 bases, with 9 bases between them. Looked up from germline, CDR1 is SQVTM and CDR2 is ANQGSEA. Here the CDR3 reads CSVVQGKETQYF. The DNA of the CDR3 is TGCAGCGTTGTACAGGGAAAAGAGACCCAGTACTTC.

A few counts support this clonotype. This sequence joins TRBV12-3 or TRBV12-4 and TRBJ1-2; 9 bases are shared with TRBD1. V dropped 5 bases and J dropped 7; count of bases not matched to a gene: 8. The length of the CDR3 is 14 residues. CDR3 in amino acids: CASSIGQGLVGYTF. Written as DNA, the CDR3 is TGTGCCAGCAGTATAGGACAGGGGCTCGTTGGCTACACCTTC.

This clonotype showed up just a few times. The gene calls are TRBV20-1 and TRBJ1-1; unclear D gene. Trimming cost V 1 base and J 2 bases, with 11 bases left between them. CDR3 size: 14 residues. From germline, CDR1 is DFQATT and CDR2 SNEGSKA (reference sequence). DNA of the CDR3: TGCAGTGCTAGAGGAGGCGGGGATAACACTGAAGCTTTCTTT. Protein sequence: CSARGGGDNTEAFF.

V usage is TRBV24-1 and J usage is TRBJ2-1, with 15 bases matching TRBD2. This CDR3 spans 17 amino acids. V lost 9 bases to trimming and J lost 6 bases; unmatched junction nucleotides: 11. The germline CDR1 and CDR2 sequences are KGHDR and SFDVKD. The CDR3 sequence is CATRPGTSGRRFNEQFF. DNA for the CDR3: TGTGCCACCCGTCCCGGGACTAGCGGGAGGAGGTTCAATGAGCAGTTCTTC.

This clonotype was counted many times. One end of the junction varies from germline; a read error may be responsible. The rearrangement links TRBV5-1 to TRBJ1-5, with TRBD1 identical over 8 bases. The CDR3 is made up of 14 amino acids. Per the germline V gene, CDR1 is SGHRS and CDR2 is YFSETQ. CDR3 sequence reads: CASSPTGVNQPQHF. CDR3 in DNA: TGTGCCAGCAGCCCGACAGGGGTCAATCAGCCCCAGCATTTT.

This chain links TRBV6-2 or TRBV6-3 with TRBJ2-7; D is unclear. Germline assignment: CDR1 MNHEY and CDR2 SVGEGT. The germline V and J ends were trimmed by 2 bases and 4 bases, with 3 bases remaining between them. This CDR3 is 11 amino acids long. The CDR3 loop reads CASSYRYEQYF. CDR3 bases: TGTGCCAGCAGTTACCGATACGAGCAGTACTTC.

This clonotype has just a few counts. The genes are TRBV7-8 and TRBJ1-2; the match to TRBD1 covers 7 bases. Germline assignment: CDR1 SGHVS and CDR2 FQNEAQ. The CDR3 has 15 amino acids. The V segment lost 5 bases and the J segment 4 bases; nucleotides outside the gene matches: 10. The CDR3 DNA sequence: TGTGCCAGCAGCCCCTTTGACAGGGACCTCTATGGCTACACCTTC. Translating gives CASSPFDRDLYGYTF.

This clonotype was counted ten times or more. The rearrangement links TRBV7-9 to TRBJ1-1; D remains unclear. Germline V gives CDR1 SEHNR, CDR2 FQNEAQ (reference sequence). The CDR3 is 13 residues long. The germline V and J ends were trimmed by 3 bases and 1 base, with 6 bases remaining between them. CDR3 sequence reads: CASSLEPNTEAFF. The CDR3 DNA sequence: TGTGCCAGCAGCTTGGAGCCGAACACTGAAGCTTTCTTT.

This clonotype was recorded only once. The chain carries TRBV5-5 and TRBJ1-1, with D possibly TRBD1 on 6 matching bases. Germline V gene sequence: CDR1 SGHKS, CDR2 YYEKEE (reference sequence). Trimming shortened V by 3 bases and J by 2 bases, and 8 bases separated the two germline ends. CDR3 length: 13 amino acids. The CDR3 reads CASSWTDNTEAFF. CDR3 sequence (DNA): TGTGCCAGCAGCTGGACAGATAACACTGAAGCTTTCTTT. The full variable domain, rest sourced from reference TRBV5-5 and TRBJ1-1, is DAGVTQSPTHLIKTRGQQVTLRCSPISGHKSVSWYQQVLGQGPQFIFQYYEKEERGRGNFPDRFSARQFPNYSSELNVNALLLGDSALYLCASSWTDNTEAFFGQGTRLTVV.

The chain links TRBV24-1 to TRBJ2-3; TRBD2 agrees at 11 bases. The V segment lost 12 bases and the J segment 5 bases; nucleotides outside the gene matches: 6. This CDR3 has 13 residues. From germline, CDR1 is KGHDR and CDR2 SFDVKD. Written as DNA, the CDR3 is TGTGCCGTTAGCGGGAGGGGGAGAGATACGCAGTATTTT. Translating it yields CAVSGRGRDTQYF.

The genes are TRBV7-2 and TRBJ2-3; possible D gene TRBD1, 6 bases. The CDR3 consists of 14 residues. CDR1 is SGHTA, CDR2 FQGNSA, per germline. Trimming pared 5 bases from V and 4 bases from J, leaving 13 bases between. The CDR3 reads CASSLQGHPDTQYF. In DNA, the CDR3 is TGTGCCAGCAGCCTACAGGGTCATCCAGATACGCAGTATTTT.

V is TRBV7-2 and J is TRBJ1-6, with a weak D call TRBD1 (5 bases). The CDR3 consists of 16 residues. CDR1 and CDR2 from the germline V gene are SGHTA and FQGNSA. V was cut by 5 bases and J by 10 bases, with 21 bases left in between. In DNA, the CDR3 is TGTGCCAGCAGCCCGCGGACATCTCGGGAAGTCTCACCCCTCCACTTT. Its translation: CASSPRTSREVSPLHF.

CDR3 nucleotides: TGCAGTGCTAGCGGCCGGAGCGACAATGAGCAGTTCTTC. Translated, it gives CSASGRSDNEQFF. V gene TRBV20-1 combines with J gene TRBJ2-1; D is unresolved. Between the trimmed V and J ends, which lost 3 bases and 5 bases, there was a span of 11 bases. Per germline, CDR1 DFQATT and CDR2 SNEGSKA (reference sequence). CDR3 length equals 13 residues.

The table lists this clonotype with a few counts. The chain uses TRBV9 and TRBJ2-2; 7 nucleotides align to TRBD2. The CDR3 extends over 16 amino acids. Germline lookup yields CDR1 SGDLS and CDR2 YYNGEE. Trimming removed 0 bases from V and 1 base from J; junction bases left unmatched: 3. In nucleotides, the CDR3 is TGTGCCAGCAGCGTAGCGGCTAGCGGGAACACCGGGGAGCTGTTTTTT. Encoded protein: CASSVAASGNTGELFF.